This T cell receptor (beta chain) was recovered during a study of cytomegalovirus exposure and HLA in healthy donors. Broader study findings: A later analysis showed that HLA-associated TCR beta chains had undergone more clonal expansion than equally common others. In vitro confirmation showed a few CMV-associated chains to be CMV antigen specific.

The CDR3 totals 13 residues. Per germline, CDR1 SQVTM and CDR2 ANQGSEA. The PCR made use of 60 Vbeta and 13 Jbeta primers. Source study methods: Approximately 83 million unique TCR beta chains, roughly 10 million shared, were counted in a later analysis. Assay used: immunoSEQ multiplex PCR; TCRdb lists only in-frame clones, some missing. From that table come the V and J calls and clone size; the DNA was used to work out D and trimming. The data show fewer than 250,000 clones, 79% seen once. As to this clone: The antigen remains unidentified.

The specimen was PBMCs. The source is a woman aged 18-30 years in good health and CMV-seronegative. The rearrangement uses TRBV29-1 and TRBJ2-5; D not resolved. The J call may be in error: the DNA end matches TRBJ2-7 better. The CDR3 is CSVVGRSAYEQYF. CDR3 sequence (DNA): TGCAGCGTTGTAGGTAGGAGCGCCTACGAGCAGTACTTC.